The clone carrying this TCR beta chain showed up just a few times. This CDR3 contains 19 residues. Looked up from germline, CDR1 is LNHDA and CDR2 is SQIVND (reference sequence). With 4 bases removed from V and 0 bases from J, the gap between germline ends came to 22 bases. The sample originates from a study of control samples from healthy donors and cancer patients. TCRdb's copy holds only in-frame clones and misses some; the assay was immunoSEQ multiplex PCR. The data hold 150,000 to 200,000 clones, with about 90% observed a single time. Input material: blood. The TCR sequence derives from a man aged 25-45 years in good health. V usage is TRBV19 and J usage is TRBJ1-5, with TRBD1 as a possible D gene (5 bases). This CDR3 is CASSRRISGARLSNQPQHF. DNA of the CDR3: TGTGCCAGTAGTAGGAGGATTAGCGGGGCCCGACTTAGCAATCAGCCCCAGCATTTT.